One sample yielded the 21 T cell receptor beta chains listed below, sequenced in a study of coeliac disease. Measured with immunoSEQ multiplex PCR; TCRdb has only the in-frame clones, and not every one. The repertoire includes over 2,000 clones, around 60% of them detected once, and 9.2% sits in the top ten. Sequenced: lamina propria lymphocytes from the gut. Receptor source: a woman under 40 with active celiac disease.

The genes are TRBV27 and TRBJ2-5, with D unclear. Germline-derived CDR1 and CDR2 are MNHEY and SMNVEV (reference sequence). V was cut by 11 bases and J by 2 bases, with 12 bases left in between. This CDR3 is built from 12 residues. The CDR3 region is CAVVELQETQYF. CDR3 coding DNA: TGTGCCGTCGTAGAGCTACAAGAGACCCAGTACTTC.

This clone was seen only a few times. DNA for the CDR3: TGTGCCAGTAAGGATTCTGGGGAGACAGGGGGAAAAAATGAGCAGTTCTTC. Translating gives CASKDSGETGGKNEQFF. This chain uses TRBV19 with TRBJ2-1, with 9 bases that match TRBD1. The V segment lost 7 bases and the J segment 7 bases; nucleotides outside the gene matches: 17. This CDR3 is built from 17 residues. Germline V gene lookup returns CDR1 LNHDA and CDR2 SQIVND (reference sequence).

The chain recombines TRBV5-8 with TRBJ1-5; D gene ambiguous. Germline V gives CDR1 SGHTS, CDR2 YDEGEE. CDR3 length equals 16 residues. Trimming removed 4 bases at V and 4 bases at J, with 18 bases between. In DNA, the CDR3 is TGTGCCAGCAGCCTTCCCGTTAGGACGGGGAATCAGCCCCAGCATTTT. Its translation: CASSLPVRTGNQPQHF.

Of note for this clone: A clone one base away is much larger, so this may be a read error. V is TRBV7-2 and J is TRBJ2-7; D tentatively fits TRBD1 or TRBD2 (5 bases each). The J call may be incorrect, as the DNA end agrees better with TRBJ2-5. Germline assignment: CDR1 SGHTA and CDR2 FQGNSA. The CDR3 loop spans 18 amino acids. Here the CDR3 reads CASSLGVLARLLQETQYF. CDR3 DNA sequence: TGTGCCAGCAGCCTAGGGGTTCTAGCCCGACTTCTCCAAGAGACCCAGTACTTC.

This clone is termed large. This chain connects TRBV9 to TRBJ2-2; TRBD1 is a possible D gene (5 bases). CDR1 and CDR2 from the germline V gene are SGDLS and YYNGEE. Trimming stripped 0 bases from V and 4 bases from J, with 10 bases between. The CDR3 is 15 amino acids. The CDR3 loop reads CASSVDDRATGELFF. CDR3 nucleotides: TGTGCCAGCAGCGTAGATGACAGAGCCACCGGGGAGCTGTTTTTT. The complete variable domain, with remaining parts taken from reference TRBV9 and TRBJ2-2, reads DSGVTQTPKHLITATGQRVTLRCSPRSGDLSVYWYQQSLDQGLQFLIQYYNGEERAKGNILERFSAQQFPDLHSELNLSSLELGDSALYFCASSVDDRATGELFFGEGSRLTVL.

This clone has more than one count but fewer than ten. The rearrangement joins TRBV27 to TRBJ1-2; 8 nucleotides match TRBD1. Unmatched junction bases numbered 19, after V lost 10 bases and J lost 3 bases. CDR1 and CDR2 (germline): MNHEY, SMNVEV (reference sequence). This CDR3 has 17 residues. In DNA, the CDR3 is TGTGCCACCCGCCGGGCGTCAGGGGGCGCGTACCACTATGGCTACACCTTC. It encodes CATRRASGGAYHYGYTF.

The rearrangement joins TRBV12-5 to TRBJ2-3; 8 bases line up with TRBD2. The CDR3 totals 14 residues. Trimming at V came to 6 bases and at J to 6 bases, leaving 8 bases not matched to a gene. Germline V gene sequence: CDR1 LGHNT, CDR2 FRNRAP. Here the CDR3 reads CASGPGGEEDTQYF. CDR3 sequence (DNA): TGTGCTAGTGGCCCCGGGGGGGAGGAGGATACGCAGTATTTT.

The chain joins TRBV7-9 to TRBJ2-1, with D unclear. V lost 1 base and J 2 bases, leaving 9 bases between the germline ends. Germline CDR1 reads SEHNR; CDR2 reads FQNEAQ (reference sequence). The length of the CDR3 is 15 residues. CDR3 in amino acids: CASSLGAGPYNEQFF. CDR3 coding DNA: TGTGCCAGCAGCTTAGGGGCCGGCCCCTACAATGAGCAGTTCTTC. The entire variable domain, with the rest obtained from reference TRBV7-9 and TRBJ2-1, is as follows: DTGVSQNPRHKITKRGQNVTFRCDPISEHNRLYWYRQTLGQGPEFLTYFQNEAQLEKSRLLSDRFSAERPKGSFSTLEIQRTEQGDSAMYLCASSLGAGPYNEQFFGPGTRLTVL.

The chain recombines TRBV7-9 with TRBJ1-1; unclear D gene. The V gene lost 3 bases and the J gene lost 5 bases, with 13 bases spanning the gap. This CDR3 is 14 amino acids long. Germline assignment: CDR1 SEHNR and CDR2 FQNEAQ (reference sequence). The CDR3 loop is CASSLASGGTEAFF. In nucleotides, the CDR3 is TGTGCCAGCAGCTTGGCGTCGGGAGGAACTGAAGCTTTCTTT.

V gene TRBV28 combines with J gene TRBJ2-7; the match to TRBD2 covers 7 bases. This CDR3 is built from 13 residues. CDR1 and CDR2 from the germline V gene are MDHEN and SYDVKM. J lost 2 bases, V lost 3 bases, and 1 base had no gene match. For the CDR3, the DNA is TGTGCCAGCAGTTTCGCGGGAGCCTACGAGCAGTACTTC. Its protein is CASSFAGAYEQYF.

The chain combines TRBV29-1 with TRBJ2-4, with D perhaps TRBD1 (6 bases). This CDR3 contains 14 residues. V was pared by 3 bases and J by 5 bases, with 14 bases between. Germline CDR1 reads SQVTM; CDR2 reads ANQGSEA. CDR3 in amino acids: CSVDVLTGENIQYF. In DNA form, the CDR3 reads TGCAGCGTTGACGTTTTGACAGGCGAAAACATTCAGTACTTC. Full variable domain (remainder filled in from reference TRBV29-1 and TRBJ2-4): SAVISQKPSRDICQRGTSLTIQCQVDSQVTMMFWYRQQPGQSLTLIATANQGSEATYESGFVIDKFPISRPNLTFSTLTVSNMSPEDSSIYLCSVDVLTGENIQYFGAGTRLSVL.

The chain joins TRBV9 to TRBJ1-6; TRBD1 agrees at 7 bases. J was trimmed by 10 bases and V by 3 bases; bases with no gene match: 10. Germline assignment: CDR1 SGDLS and CDR2 YYNGEE. The CDR3 extends over 15 amino acids. The CDR3 sequence is CASSERDRDGSPLHF. CDR3 nucleotide sequence: TGTGCCAGCAGCGAACGAGACAGGGATGGGTCACCCCTCCACTTT.

This clone was detected a few times. The chain employs TRBV6-8 and TRBJ1-1; possible D gene TRBD1, 5 bases. The CDR3 has 11 amino acids. Germline V gene lookup returns CDR1 MNHGY and CDR2 SAAAGT. V was trimmed by 6 bases and J by 10 bases, leaving 12 bases between them. In DNA form, the CDR3 reads TGTGCCAGCAGAGCCCCCAGGGCAGCTTTCTTT. Amino acids: CASRAPRAAFF.

This chain links TRBV10-3 with TRBJ2-7, with D possibly being TRBD2 (5 bases). The germline V gene has CDR1 ENHRY and CDR2 SYGVKD. The CDR3 runs to 14 residues. V was cut by 5 bases and J by 0 bases, with 11 bases left in between. The CDR3, as DNA: TGTGCCATCAGTTCTAGCAGGAGCTCCTACGAGCAGTACTTC. Translating it yields CAISSSRSSYEQYF.

This clone was seen a few times. The DNA for the CDR3 is TGCGCCAGCAGCCAAGATCAGCGAGAAGCGGAGACCCAGTACTTC. Encoded protein: CASSQDQREAETQYF. The chain is built from TRBV4-1 and TRBJ2-5; D not resolved. The V gene's germline CDR1 is MGHRA and CDR2 YSYEKL. The V and J ends lost 0 bases and 5 bases respectively, with 13 bases between them. The CDR3 has 15 residues.

Only a few counts were recorded for this clone. The chain uses TRBV2 and TRBJ1-3; D might be TRBD1 (5 bases). Germline CDR1 and CDR2: SNHLY and FYNNEI. The CDR3 is made up of 18 amino acids. The germline V and J ends were trimmed by 0 bases and 4 bases, with 19 bases remaining between them. The CDR3 sequence is CASSEAAHAGPRGNTIYF. CDR3 sequence (DNA): TGTGCCAGCAGTGAAGCGGCTCATGCAGGGCCGAGGGGAAACACCATATATTTT.

This chain connects TRBV7-7 to TRBJ2-5; 11 bases align to TRBD1. The CDR3 covers 17 residues. The junction had 11 bases not matched to a gene; V was cut back by 5 bases and J by 3 bases. The germline V gene encodes CDR1 SSHAT and CDR2 FNYEAQ (reference sequence). The CDR3 DNA sequence: TGTGCCAGCAGCGCCAGCACCGGGACAGGGGGAAAAGAGACCCAGTACTTC. Protein product: CASSASTGTGGKETQYF. Looking up the rest from reference TRBV7-7 and TRBJ2-5 gives the full variable domain: GAGVSQSPRYKVTKRGQDVTLRCDPISSHATLYWYQQALGQGPEFLTYFNYEAQPDKSGLPSDRFSAERPEGSISTLTIQRTEQRDSAMYRCASSASTGTGGKETQYFGPGTRLLVL.

The chain has TRBV27 and TRBJ2-5; tentative D call: TRBD2 (6 bases). Germline CDR1 and CDR2: MNHEY and SMNVEV (reference sequence). V lost 5 bases and J 11 bases, leaving 18 bases between the germline ends. This CDR3 region has 13 residues. The CDR3, as DNA: TGTGCCAGCAGTCCAGCCCAATTTCGGGAGCAGTACTTC. This translates into CASSPAQFREQYF.

This chain connects TRBV5-4 to TRBJ1-6, with TRBD1 as a possible D gene (6 bases). Germline lookup yields CDR1 SGHNT and CDR2 YYREEE (reference sequence). V lost 4 bases and J 8 bases, leaving 13 bases between the germline ends. The CDR3 has 14 amino acids. This CDR3 is CASSPGQYHSPLHF. Written as DNA, the CDR3 is TGTGCCAGCAGCCCCGGACAGTACCATTCACCCCTCCACTTT.

This clone appeared a few times. The chain joins TRBV7-9 to TRBJ2-1, with 10 bases that match TRBD2. Unmatched junction bases numbered 11, after V lost 1 base and J lost 8 bases. This CDR3 spans 17 amino acids. Germline lookup yields CDR1 SEHNR and CDR2 FQNEAQ (reference sequence). Here the CDR3 reads CASSLGTSGPPGDEQFF. The CDR3 region has the DNA TGTGCCAGCAGCTTAGGGACTAGCGGCCCCCCCGGCGATGAGCAGTTCTTC.

This clone was found once. The chain recombines TRBV5-1 with TRBJ1-2; D is uncertain. The CDR3 spans 14 residues. V lost 4 bases to trimming and J lost 3 bases, with 13 bases between them. Germline CDR1 is SGHRS and CDR2 is YFSETQ. The CDR3 loop is CASSALPRDYGYTF. CDR3 sequence (DNA): TGCGCCAGCAGCGCACTTCCACGGGACTATGGCTACACCTTC.